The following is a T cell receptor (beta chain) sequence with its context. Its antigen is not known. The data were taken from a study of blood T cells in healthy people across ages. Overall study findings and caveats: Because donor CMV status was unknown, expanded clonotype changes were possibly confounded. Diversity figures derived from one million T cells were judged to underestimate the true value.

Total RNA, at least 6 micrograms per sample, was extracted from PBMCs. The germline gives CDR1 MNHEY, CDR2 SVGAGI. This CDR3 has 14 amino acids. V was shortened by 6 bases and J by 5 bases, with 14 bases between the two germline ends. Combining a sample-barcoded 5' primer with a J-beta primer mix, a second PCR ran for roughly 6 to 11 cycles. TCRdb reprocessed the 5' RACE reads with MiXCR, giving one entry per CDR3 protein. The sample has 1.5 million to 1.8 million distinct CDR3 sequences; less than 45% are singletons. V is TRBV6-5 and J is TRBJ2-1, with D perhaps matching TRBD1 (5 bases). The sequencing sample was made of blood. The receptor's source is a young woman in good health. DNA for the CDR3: TGTGCCAGCAGCTCCATTGACAGTAACAATGAGCAGTTCTTC. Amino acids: CASSSIDSNNEQFF.